The rows below give T cell receptor beta chains drawn from one sample of a study of blood T cell repertoires in COVID-19. The data were produced by immunoSEQ multiplex PCR, yet TCRdb's version contains in-frame clones alone and is incomplete. The repertoire has around 250,000 clones, about nine tenths of them found once; the top ten carry roughly 3.9%. Sequencing was performed on PBMCs or T cells enriched from blood (not recorded which). All receptors derive from a woman aged 30 to 39 with acute COVID-19. Each CDR3 is given with its conserved first and last residue. Each record gives: CDR3 protein, CDR3 DNA, V gene, clone size, D gene, J gene. D genes are given only for firm matches. Size tells how often a clone was seen (once, few, many) or the class of an expanded clone, and some rows leave it out.

CASSLASGRAGNEQFF,TGTGCCAGCAGCTTGGCCAGCGGGAGGGCCGGGAATGAGCAGTTCTTC,TRBV7-2,few,TRBD2,TRBJ2-1
CASSPGQFSPLHF,TGTGCCAGCAGCCCGGGACAATTTTCACCCCTCCACTTT,TRBV7-8,once,NA,TRBJ1-6
CASSSTGVGNEKLFF,TGTGCCAGCAGCTCGACAGGGGTGGGGAATGAGAAACTGTTTTTT,TRBV13,NA,TRBD1,TRBJ1-4
CASSLERYTDTQYF,TGTGCCAGCAGCTTGGAGCGTTACACAGATACGCAGTATTTT,TRBV7-3,NA,NA,TRBJ2-3
CASSQVHSQGTSYEQYF,TGCGCCAGCAGCCAAGTTCACTCTCAGGGAACCTCCTACGAGCAGTACTTC,TRBV4-1,NA,NA,TRBJ2-7
CASGSDRNTEAFF,TGTGCTAGTGGTTCGGACAGGAACACTGAAGCTTTCTTT,TRBV12-5,NA,NA,TRBJ1-1
CASSKQGKAFF,TGTGCCAGCAGTAAACAGGGCAAAGCTTTCTTT,TRBV6-6,NA,NA,TRBJ1-1
CAIPTPGGFGSFYNEQFF,TGTGCCATTCCGACACCAGGGGGCTTTGGTTCCTTTTACAATGAGCAGTTCTTC,TRBV21-1,once,NA,TRBJ2-1
CSVPHSTGELFF,TGCAGCGTACCACACAGCACCGGGGAGCTGTTTTTT,TRBV29-1,NA,NA,TRBJ2-2
CASSPGRGNTGELFF,TGTGCCAGCAGCCCTGGGAGGGGAAACACCGGGGAGCTGTTTTTT,TRBV11-2,NA,TRBD2,TRBJ2-2
CASSWGMTSGATDTQYF,TGTGCCAGCAGTTGGGGTATGACTAGCGGGGCAACAGATACGCAGTATTTT,TRBV6-2/TRBV6-3,NA,TRBD2,TRBJ2-3
CASSFGQGEAFF,TGTGCCAGCAGTTTTGGACAGGGGGAAGCTTTCTTT,TRBV12-3/TRBV12-4,NA,TRBD1,TRBJ1-1
CASTFASEEAGYTF,TGTGCCAGCACATTCGCATCAGAGGAGGCGGGCTACACCTTC,TRBV28,NA,NA,TRBJ1-2
CASSLEDSDTDTQYF,TGTGCCAGCAGCTTGGAGGACAGTGACACAGATACGCAGTATTTT,TRBV5-4,few,NA,TRBJ2-3
CASSAGVTNQPQHF,TGTGCCAGTAGTGCCGGGGTTACAAATCAGCCCCAGCATTTT,TRBV19,NA,NA,TRBJ1-5
CASSTGLSNQPQHF,TGTGCCAGCAGTACAGGGTTGAGCAATCAGCCCCAGCATTTT,TRBV2,few,NA,TRBJ1-5
CAISEEYNEQFF,TGTGCCATCAGTGAGGAGTACAATGAGCAGTTCTTC,TRBV10-3,NA,NA,TRBJ2-1
CASSLAKSAPSGAAYEQYF,TGTGCCAGCAGCTTGGCCAAATCTGCTCCTAGCGGGGCTGCCTACGAGCAGTACTTC,TRBV5-4,NA,TRBD2,TRBJ2-7
CASSVSTGGNNSPLHF,TGTGCCAGCAGCGTTTCGACAGGGGGGAATAATTCACCCCTCCACTTT,TRBV9,NA,TRBD1,TRBJ1-6
CATTRVSGNTIYF,TGTGCCACCACCAGGGTGTCTGGAAACACCATATATTTT,TRBV19,NA,NA,TRBJ1-3
CASSSTLLAGAHTQYF,TGTGCCAGCAGCTCAACCTTACTAGCGGGAGCGCATACGCAGTATTTT,TRBV11-1,NA,TRBD2,TRBJ2-3
CASSRGTSATYEQYF,TGTGCCAGCTCACGTGGGACTAGCGCGACCTACGAGCAGTACTTC,TRBV18,NA,TRBD2,TRBJ2-7
CASRPADKAFEQYF,TGTGCCAGCAGACCCGCGGACAAGGCTTTCGAGCAGTACTTC,TRBV27,few,NA,TRBJ2-7
CARSFVCRQSYEQYF,TGTGCCAGAAGCTTCGTGTGTAGACAAAGCTACGAGCAGTACTTC,TRBV5-3,NA,NA,TRBJ2-7
CASSLDGGTYEQYF,TGTGCCAGCAGCTTAGATGGGGGGACCTACGAGCAGTACTTC,TRBV11-2,few,NA,TRBJ2-7
CASTLETGGAYEQYF,TGCGCCAGCACCCTTGAGACAGGGGGCGCGTACGAGCAGTACTTC,TRBV5-1,NA,TRBD1,TRBJ2-7
CASSSQGQGGNEQFF,TGTGCCAGCAGCTCACAGGGCCAGGGTGGCAATGAGCAGTTCTTC,TRBV7-9,few,NA,TRBJ2-1
CASSFSNRGFYGYTF,TGTGCCAGCAGTTTTTCGAACAGGGGTTTCTATGGCTACACCTTC,TRBV6-5,NA,TRBD1,TRBJ1-2
CASSPRTSGRTSYEQYF,TGTGCCAGCAGCCCCAGGACTAGCGGGAGGACGAGTTACGAGCAGTACTTC,TRBV7-3,NA,TRBD2,TRBJ2-7
CASGQGSSGNTIYF,TGCGCCAGCGGACAGGGGTCGTCGGGAAACACCATATATTTT,TRBV5-1,NA,TRBD1,TRBJ1-3
CASSQSPKRLAQDTQYF,TGCGCCAGCAGTCAATCCCCCAAAAGACTAGCCCAGGATACGCAGTATTTT,TRBV23-1,NA,TRBD2,TRBJ2-3
CASSSYQGAEETQYF,TGCGCCAGCAGCTCCTATCAGGGGGCGGAGGAGACCCAGTACTTC,TRBV5-1,NA,TRBD1,TRBJ2-5
CASTQDRGGTGELFF,TGTGCCAGTACCCAGGACAGGGGTGGCACCGGGGAGCTGTTTTTT,TRBV19,NA,TRBD1,TRBJ2-2
CASSSTLTADTQYF,TGTGCCAGCAGTTCGACACTGACAGCAGATACGCAGTATTTT,TRBV6-2/TRBV6-3,NA,NA,TRBJ2-3
CASSLLTGGNEKLFF,TGTGCCAGCAGTTTATTAACAGGGGGAAATGAAAAACTGTTTTTT,TRBV28,NA,TRBD1,TRBJ1-4
CASSLGLAEDNEQFF,TGTGCCAGCAGCTTGGGACTAGCGGAGGACAATGAGCAGTTCTTC,TRBV5-4,few,TRBD2,TRBJ2-1
CSASSPSGSSDTQYF,TGCAGTGCTAGTTCCCCTAGCGGGAGCTCAGATACGCAGTATTTT,TRBV20-1,NA,TRBD2,TRBJ2-3
CASSEKTGNYGYTF,TGTGCCAGCAGTGAAAAAACAGGCAACTATGGCTACACCTTC,TRBV2,NA,NA,TRBJ1-2
CASRKGQDQETQYF,TGTGCCAGCAGGAAAGGACAGGACCAAGAGACCCAGTACTTC,TRBV6-5,NA,TRBD1,TRBJ2-5
CASKAGENTGELFF,TGTGCCAGCAAGGCGGGGGAGAACACCGGGGAGCTGTTTTTT,TRBV2,NA,TRBD2,TRBJ2-2
CASSPTSGSNNEQFF,TGTGCCAGCTCACCAACGAGCGGGAGTAACAATGAGCAGTTCTTC,TRBV18,NA,TRBD2,TRBJ2-1
CASSKKTSASYNEQFF,TGTGCCAGCTCAAAAAAGACTAGTGCCTCCTACAATGAGCAGTTCTTC,TRBV18,NA,NA,TRBJ2-1